At least ten counts were recorded for the clone carrying this T cell receptor beta chain. TCRdb re-called the 5' RACE reads through MiXCR, storing one row per CDR3 protein. There are some 100,000 distinct CDR3 sequences in the sample; about 13% occur only once, and 5% lies in the top ten. V was shortened by 2 bases and J by 3 bases, with 12 bases between the two germline ends. Per the germline V gene, CDR1 is SGHRS and CDR2 is YFSETQ. This CDR3 has 14 residues. As to time point: longitudinal time-point 2. The data were taken from a study of neurological immune-mediated disorders. This chain connects TRBV5-1 to TRBJ2-7; possibly TRBD1 or TRBD2 for D (6 bases each). The clonotype originates from a female donor with HTLV-1-associated myelopathy (HAM/TSP). The material sequenced was PBMCs. In nucleotides, the CDR3 is TGCGCCAGCAGCTTTGGAGGGGGTGACTACGAGCAGTACTTC. Translated: CASSFGGGDYEQYF.